This T cell receptor beta chain was recorded in a study of cytomegalovirus exposure and HLA in healthy donors. Across the study: An earlier analysis identified 117 million unique TCR beta sequences in some 180 million T cells. Findings and limits, study-wide: Certain sequence variants were highly shared and formed a cluster, and this cluster was likely a sequencing artifact. Association with HLA alleles at 0.05 false discovery rate was found for 16,951 TCR beta sequences in a later analysis.

60 Vbeta and 13 Jbeta primers were used in PCR. Repertoires were generated with immunoSEQ multiplex PCR, while TCRdb's copy carries only in-frame clones and drops some. The data hold more than 85,000 clones, with about 80% observed a single time. This clone was counted between two and nine times. No antigen is known for it. Germline V gene lookup returns CDR1 SNHLY and CDR2 FYNNEI. The CDR3 consists of 15 residues. V was pared by 3 bases and J by 7 bases, with 8 bases of the junction left unmatched. The clonotype was recovered from a young man in good health and CMV-seropositive. The genes are TRBV2 and TRBJ1-4, with 7 bases matching TRBD1. Sequenced material: PBMCs. The CDR3 DNA is TGTGCCAGCAGTGACACAAGCAGGGACAGTGAAAAACTGTTTTTT. Its translation is CASSDTSRDSEKLFF.